Given below is one T cell receptor (beta chain) in context. The antigen is not known. There were no recent acute infections or vaccinations among the donors, who were healthy HIV-negative adults. This record comes from a study of shared clonotypes between healthy human individuals. Sequenced by immunoSEQ multiplex PCR; TCRdb stores in-frame clones only, minus some. Of some 2,100,000 clones in the sample, approximately 94% are singletons; the top ten hold approximately 0.13%. Study-level points and caveats: Estimated richness values were generally larger in naive subsets than in memory subsets.

This sequence originates from a man aged 18 to 29 in good health. Sequenced sample: naive CD4+ T cells sorted from blood. The sample's subset: CD45RA+ positively selected.

The CDR3 is CASSVLYEQYF. The CDR3 DNA reads as TGTGCCAGCAGCGTTCTTTACGAGCAGTACTTC. The chain uses TRBV7-9 and TRBJ2-7; D ambiguous. Germline values: CDR1 SEHNR, CDR2 FQNEAQ (reference sequence). The CDR3 sequence is 11 residues long. The V and J ends lost 5 bases and 4 bases respectively, with 6 bases between them.